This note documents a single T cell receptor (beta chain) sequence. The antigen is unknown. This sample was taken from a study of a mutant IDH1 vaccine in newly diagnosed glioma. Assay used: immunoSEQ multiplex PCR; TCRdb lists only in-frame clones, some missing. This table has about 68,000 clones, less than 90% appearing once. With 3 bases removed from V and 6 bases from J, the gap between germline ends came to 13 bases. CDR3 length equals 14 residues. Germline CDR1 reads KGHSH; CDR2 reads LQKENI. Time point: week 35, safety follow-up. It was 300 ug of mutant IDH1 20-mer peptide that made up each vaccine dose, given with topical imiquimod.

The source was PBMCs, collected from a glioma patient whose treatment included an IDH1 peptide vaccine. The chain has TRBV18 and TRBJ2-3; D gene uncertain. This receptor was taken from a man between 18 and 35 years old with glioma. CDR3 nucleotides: TGTGCCAGCTCACCCCAGCTAGGTCTCGATACGCAGTATTTT. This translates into CASSPQLGLDTQYF.